Listed below are T cell receptor beta chains from one sample, sequenced in a study of shared clonotypes between healthy human individuals. Generated by immunoSEQ multiplex PCR, the TCRdb table keeps only in-frame clones and is missing some. The sample has around 620,000 clones; approximately 95% are singletons. Input material: naive CD8+ T cells sorted from blood. These receptors all stem from a woman between 25 and 40 years old in good health. CDR3s include the opening cysteine and the closing phenylalanine or tryptophan.

J gene: TRBJ2-4
CDR3 length: 15
V gene: TRBV4-1
CDR3 protein: CASSHGAGSKNIQYF

J gene: TRBJ1-5
CDR3 length: 15
V gene: TRBV28
CDR3 protein: CASSQPRDGHLPQHF

J gene: TRBJ2-7
CDR3 length: 12
V gene: TRBV7-9
CDR3 protein: CASSIKTGEQYF

J gene: TRBJ2-7
CDR3 length: 13
V gene: TRBV27
CDR3 protein: CASASLGGIEQYF

J gene: TRBJ2-3
CDR3 length: 15
V gene: TRBV6-5
CDR3 protein: CASSSLLGGPDTQYF

J gene: TRBJ2-2
CDR3 length: 15
V gene: TRBV29-1
CDR3 protein: CSVDVAGVGTGELFF

J gene: TRBJ1-2
CDR3 length: 15
V gene: TRBV4-1
CDR3 protein: CASSQVPQEFDGYTF

J gene: TRBJ2-5
CDR3 length: 13
V gene: TRBV7-9
CDR3 protein: CASSLGLRETQYF

J gene: TRBJ1-2
CDR3 length: 15
V gene: TRBV29-1
CDR3 protein: CSVEAEAGGTPGYTF

J gene: TRBJ1-2
CDR3 length: 14
V gene: TRBV27
CDR3 protein: CASTPGGGNYGYTF

J gene: TRBJ1-1
CDR3 length: 11
V gene: TRBV27
CDR3 protein: CASSGGTEAFF

J gene: TRBJ2-1
CDR3 length: 18
V gene: TRBV4-1
CDR3 protein: CASSQTFSGTTHYNEQFF

J gene: TRBJ1-6
CDR3 length: 18
V gene: TRBV19
CDR3 protein: CASSIGQGGADERSPLHF

J gene: TRBJ2-5
CDR3 length: 15
V gene: TRBV6-6
CDR3 protein: CASSYPAGGAETQYF

J gene: TRBJ2-7
CDR3 length: 14
V gene: TRBV7-2
CDR3 protein: CASSPGLATYEQYF

J gene: TRBJ2-7
CDR3 length: 15
V gene: TRBV28
CDR3 protein: CASSLGKSMDYEQYF

J gene: TRBJ1-5
CDR3 length: 15
V gene: TRBV6-1
CDR3 protein: CASSEATGGNQPQHF

J gene: TRBJ2-3
CDR3 length: 15
V gene: TRBV5-6
CDR3 protein: CASSADRFSVDTQYF

J gene: TRBJ1-2
CDR3 length: 12
V gene: TRBV29-1
CDR3 protein: CSVVPDKGGYTF

J gene: TRBJ1-5
CDR3 length: 14
V gene: TRBV7-9
CDR3 protein: CASSSTGGNQPQHF

J gene: TRBJ1-5
CDR3 length: 15
V gene: TRBV10-3
CDR3 protein: CAISASGGGNQPQHF

J gene: TRBJ2-7
CDR3 length: 18
V gene: TRBV2
CDR3 protein: CASSEVARVGDTNYEQYF

J gene: NA
CDR3 length: 15
V gene: TRBV6-6
CDR3 protein: CASREGQTLTYEQYF